One sample yielded the 18 T cell receptor beta chains listed below, sequenced in a study of shared clonotypes between healthy human individuals. Profiled with immunoSEQ multiplex PCR; TCRdb holds only in-frame clones, not every one. The sample includes fewer than 1.8 million clones, approximately 98.5% of them seen just once. The material sequenced was naive CD4+ T cells sorted from blood. The subset denotes: CD45RA+ positively selected. The origin of the receptors is a man aged 30-40 years in good health.

CDR3 bases: TGTGCCAGCGGTCGGGACAGAAGACCTTACGAGCAGTACTTC. It yields the protein CASGRDRRPYEQYF. V usage is TRBV7-9 and J usage is TRBJ2-7, with 7 bases fitting TRBD1. Unmatched junction bases numbered 11, after V lost 8 bases and J lost 4 bases. CDR1 and CDR2 (germline): SEHNR, FQNEAQ (reference sequence). This CDR3 has 14 residues.

The genes are TRBV5-5 and TRBJ1-1; 7 bases are a match to TRBD1. CDR1 SGHKS and CDR2 YYEKEE come from the germline V gene (reference sequence). CDR3 length equals 13 residues. The V segment lost 7 bases and the J segment 4 bases; nucleotides outside the gene matches: 7. The chain's CDR3 is CASGIDRVTEAFF. In nucleotides, the CDR3 is TGTGCCAGCGGAATAGACAGGGTCACTGAAGCTTTCTTT.

V and J are TRBV28 and TRBJ2-1, with TRBD2 as a possible D gene (6 bases). Germline V gives CDR1 MDHEN, CDR2 SYDVKM. The ends were cut back, 4 bases at V and 9 bases at J, with 16 bases in the middle. This CDR3 has 14 residues. The CDR3 region has the DNA TGTGCCAGCAGTTCCCCGGGGGAAATAGGTGAGCAGTTCTTC. Its protein product is CASSSPGEIGEQFF. Using reference TRBV28 and TRBJ2-1 for the parts outside the CDR3, the full variable domain is DVKVTQSSRYLVKRTGEKVFLECVQDMDHENMFWYRQDPGLGLRLIYFSYDVKMKEKGDIPEGYSVSREKKERFSLILESASTNQTSMYLCASSSPGEIGEQFFGPGTRLTVL.

The chain joins TRBV7-2 to TRBJ2-3; TRBD1 matches at 7 bases. There are 17 residues in the CDR3. Germline CDR1 and CDR2: SGHTA and FQGNSA. With V trimmed by 5 bases and J by 3 bases, 14 bases remained unmatched. This CDR3 is CASSTRPPETGTDTQYF. In nucleotides, the CDR3 is TGTGCCAGCAGCACCCGACCCCCCGAGACAGGGACAGATACGCAGTATTTT.

The V and J genes are TRBV28 and TRBJ2-7; D gene unclear. This CDR3 has 16 amino acids. Between the trimmed V and J ends, which lost 2 bases and 2 bases, there was a span of 16 bases. Looked up from germline, CDR1 is MDHEN and CDR2 is SYDVKM. The CDR3 sequence: CASSLASRMGPYEQYF. The CDR3 DNA reads TGTGCCAGCAGTTTAGCGTCGAGGATGGGCCCCTACGAGCAGTACTTC.

The J gene is TRBJ2-5, the V gene TRBV7-9; TRBD1 might be the D (6 bases). The V end was cut by 5 bases, the J end by 5 bases, with 15 bases between. Germline V lookup: CDR1 SEHNR, CDR2 FQNEAQ (reference sequence). The CDR3 is 14 amino acids. The CDR3 here is CASSPSRGSETQYF. Here the CDR3 DNA reads TGTGCCAGCAGCCCGTCGAGGGGGAGCGAGACCCAGTACTTC.

The rearrangement joins TRBV7-9 to TRBJ2-7; D is uncertain. The CDR3 contains 13 residues. The V end was cut by 5 bases, the J end by 5 bases, with 13 bases between. Germline CDR1 and CDR2: SEHNR and FQNEAQ (reference sequence). CDR3 sequence: CASSVDLLDEQYF. The CDR3 DNA is TGTGCCAGCAGCGTAGACCTCCTTGACGAGCAGTACTTC.

The chain employs TRBV19 and TRBJ2-1; D gene ambiguous. The CDR3 consists of 8 residues. Per germline, CDR1 LNHDA and CDR2 SQIVND (reference sequence). Trimming stripped 10 bases from V and 9 bases from J, with 4 bases between. CDR3 amino acids: CAIGEQFF. CDR3 nucleotide sequence: TGTGCCATCGGTGAGCAGTTCTTC.

This clone was detected once. The chain carries TRBV18 and TRBJ2-5, with 12 nucleotides matching TRBD2. Germline trimming cut 3 bases from V and 5 bases from J; bases unmatched to any gene: 16. CDR3 length: 19 amino acids. CDR1 is KGHSH and CDR2 is LQKENI in the germline V gene. CDR3 region: CASSPLGLAGNGMLETQYF. CDR3 DNA sequence: TGTGCCAGCTCACCCCTCGGACTAGCGGGAAATGGGATGTTGGAGACCCAGTACTTC.

The V call is TRBV5-1, the J call TRBJ2-2; no definite D call. The V end lost 0 bases, the J end lost 1 base, and 10 bases lay between the germline ends. The CDR3 loop spans 16 amino acids. Germline loops: CDR1 SGHRS, CDR2 YFSETQ. CDR3 residues: CASSLGPNLNTGELFF. As DNA, the CDR3 is TGCGCCAGCAGCTTGGGACCTAACTTGAACACCGGGGAGCTGTTTTTT. The variable domain in full, with the rest retrieved from reference TRBV5-1 and TRBJ2-2, is KAGVTQTPRYLIKTRGQQVTLSCSPISGHRSVSWYQQTPGQGLQFLFEYFSETQRNKGNFPGRFSGRQFSNSRSEMNVSTLELGDSALYLCASSLGPNLNTGELFFGEGSRLTVL.

This clone has only one observation. The same CDR3 arises from other DNA sequences in this sample as well. The V and J genes are TRBV18 and TRBJ2-7; 13 bases agree with TRBD2. The germline V gene encodes CDR1 KGHSH and CDR2 LQKENI. The CDR3 contains 16 residues. Germline trimming cut 2 bases from V and 2 bases from J; bases unmatched to any gene: 3. Here the CDR3 reads CASSPGLAGVTYEQYF. The CDR3 nucleotides are TGTGCCAGCTCACCAGGACTAGCGGGAGTTACCTACGAGCAGTACTTC.

The chain combines TRBV7-9 with TRBJ2-7, with 7 nucleotides matching TRBD1. Germline CDR1 and CDR2: SEHNR and FQNEAQ (reference sequence). This CDR3 spans 15 amino acids. The V and J ends lost 4 bases and 4 bases, in that order; junction bases with no gene match: 10. CDR3 region: CASSWTQGTGYEQYF. CDR3 nucleotide sequence: TGTGCCAGCAGCTGGACACAGGGGACGGGGTACGAGCAGTACTTC.

The chain uses TRBV27 and TRBJ1-4; 10 bases are a match to TRBD1. V shed 5 bases, J shed 8 bases, and the junction held 5 bases outside the gene matches. The germline gives CDR1 MNHEY, CDR2 SMNVEV (reference sequence). The CDR3 runs to 14 residues. CDR3 DNA sequence: TGTGCCAGCAGTAGAGACAGGGGGCGAGAAAAACTGTTTTTT. The encoded protein is CASSRDRGREKLFF.

The gene calls are TRBV5-4 and TRBJ2-3; D is unclear. Germline V lookup: CDR1 SGHNT, CDR2 YYREEE (reference sequence). Trimming stripped 0 bases from V and 2 bases from J, with 10 bases between. The CDR3 sequence is 15 residues long. The CDR3 DNA reads TGTGCCAGCAGCTTGGGCGAAGCTTCCACAGATACGCAGTATTTT. This codes for CASSLGEASTDTQYF. The full variable domain, with the rest looked up from reference TRBV5-4 and TRBJ2-3, is ETGVTQSPTHLIKTRGQQVTLRCSSQSGHNTVSWYQQALGQGPQFIFQYYREEENGRGNFPPRFSGLQFPNYSSELNVNALELDDSALYLCASSLGEASTDTQYFGPGTRLTVL.

The chain uses TRBV28 and TRBJ1-4; 7 bases fit TRBD1. Germline CDR1 reads MDHEN; CDR2 reads SYDVKM. Losses at the gene ends were 5 bases for V and 14 bases for J; bases not matched to a gene: 11. This CDR3 contains 13 residues. The DNA for the CDR3 is TGTGCCAGCAGTGCTTCCTTCCGGGACAGCCTGTTTTTT. Amino acids: CASSASFRDSLFF.

This chain links TRBV19 with TRBJ2-7; the D is unclear. Trimming removed 5 bases from V and 0 bases from J, with 8 bases in between. The CDR3 consists of 13 residues. CDR1 and CDR2 from the germline V gene are LNHDA and SQIVND (reference sequence). CDR3 bases: TGTGCCAGTAGTGTGACGAGCTCCTACGAGCAGTACTTC. This sequence encodes CASSVTSSYEQYF.

This sequence joins TRBV27 and TRBJ2-7; 7 bases map to TRBD1. V trimming: 5 bases; J trimming: 8 bases; junction bases outside the gene matches: 12. Germline V gene sequence: CDR1 MNHEY, CDR2 SMNVEV (reference sequence). The CDR3 is made up of 14 amino acids. The CDR3 DNA follows: TGTGCCAGCAGTCTGGGGACAGTATCTACGAAGCAGTACTTC. This translates into CASSLGTVSTKQYF.

The V gene is TRBV28, the J gene TRBJ2-7; D not resolved. The germline V gene has CDR1 MDHEN and CDR2 SYDVKM. V was shortened by 8 bases and J by 0 bases, with 11 bases between the two germline ends. The CDR3 runs to 13 residues. CDR3 sequence (DNA): TGTGCCAGCTCACGTGGCCTCTCCTACGAGCAGTACTTC. Its translation: CASSRGLSYEQYF.